This passage covers 19 T cell receptor beta chains from one sample sequenced in a study of Graves' ophthalmopathy and Graves' hyperthyroidism. Researchers took RNA transcripts and amplified TCR beta CDR3 regions from them. RT-PCR in the first round used HTBI primers; a second-round multiplex PCR followed. One entry per CDR3 protein, called by TCRdb with MiXCR from the multiplex PCR reads. The data contain some 520,000 distinct CDR3 sequences, approximately 14% of them singletons. Input material: blood. These receptors came from a woman between 25 and 40 years old with Graves' ophthalmopathy.

This sequence joins TRBV6-1 and TRBJ2-7, with D perhaps matching TRBD2 (6 bases). Deletions cut 9 bases from V and 2 bases from J, with 11 bases between. The CDR3 is 12 residues long. Germline lookup yields CDR1 MNHNS and CDR2 SASEGT. The CDR3 region is CASGTAAYEQYF. The CDR3 DNA reads TGTGCCAGTGGGACTGCAGCCTACGAGCAGTACTTC.

This clonotype was seen at least ten times. V gene TRBV11-2 combines with J gene TRBJ2-3; no reliable D call. Germline V gives CDR1 SGHAT, CDR2 FQNNGV. The CDR3 consists of 14 residues. V shed 0 bases and J shed 2 bases, with 6 bases lying between them. This chain's CDR3 is CASSLDRLTDTQYF. CDR3 sequence (DNA): TGTGCCAGCAGCTTAGACAGACTCACAGATACGCAGTATTTT.

The chain has TRBV29-1 and TRBJ2-5; the D is unclear. This CDR3 has 13 residues. V lost 2 bases and J 0 bases, leaving 7 bases between the germline ends. In germline, CDR1 is SQVTM, CDR2 ANQGSEA. As DNA, the CDR3 is TGCAGCGTTGAACGGCAGGACCAAGAGACCCAGTACTTC. Its translation is CSVERQDQETQYF.

This clonotype occurred many times. The chain combines TRBV6-2 or TRBV6-3 with TRBJ1-6; TRBD1 agrees at 9 bases. Trimming took 4 bases from V and 5 from J; bases not matched to a gene: 0. CDR1 MNHEY and CDR2 SVGEGT come from the germline V gene. The CDR3 covers 14 residues. The CDR3 is CASSWTGDNSPLHF. CDR3 DNA: TGTGCCAGCAGTTGGACAGGGGATAATTCACCCCTCCACTTT.

This clonotype has a count of ten or more. The chain joins TRBV6-2 or TRBV6-3 to TRBJ1-1; no clear D gene. The CDR3 length is 13 residues. CDR1 is MNHEY, CDR2 SVGEGT, per germline. The germline V and J ends were trimmed by 2 bases and 6 bases, with 10 bases remaining between them. The CDR3: CASSYGYRSEAFF. In DNA, the CDR3 is TGTGCCAGCAGTTACGGGTACAGATCTGAAGCTTTCTTT.

This clonotype was counted at least ten times. The chain combines TRBV6-1 with TRBJ1-1; D uncertain. Germline V gene data show CDR1 as MNHNS and CDR2 as SASEGT. V lost 8 bases to trimming and J lost 4 bases, with 17 bases between them. This CDR3 region has 14 residues. The CDR3 reads CASRGRGESTEAFF. Written as DNA, the CDR3 is TGTGCCAGCCGAGGACGGGGAGAGAGCACTGAAGCTTTCTTT.

This clonotype was counted between two and nine times. This may be a read error: a much more frequent sequence differs by one nucleotide. This chain links TRBV6-5 with TRBJ2-5, with D perhaps being TRBD1 or TRBD2 (5 bases each). Germline assignment: CDR1 MNHEY and CDR2 SVGAGI. The CDR3 has 13 residues. CDR3 DNA sequence: TGTGCCAGCAGACTCGAGGGGCAAGAGACCAAGTACTTC. Translating it yields CASRLEGQETKYF.

The sample holds many counts of this clonotype. The rearrangement uses TRBV5-1 and TRBJ2-2; no clear D. Trimming left V 1 base short and J 4 bases short, with 8 bases between. There are 14 residues in the CDR3. The germline V gene encodes CDR1 SGHRS and CDR2 YFSETQ. The CDR3 DNA sequence: TGCGCCAGCAGCTTGCATCCAGCCACCGGGGAGCTGTTTTTT. Translated, it gives CASSLHPATGELFF. The whole variable domain, filled in from reference TRBV5-1 and TRBJ2-2, reads KAGVTQTPRYLIKTRGQQVTLSCSPISGHRSVSWYQQTPGQGLQFLFEYFSETQRNKGNFPGRFSGRQFSNSRSEMNVSTLELGDSALYLCASSLHPATGELFFGEGSRLTVL.

This clonotype was counted ten times or more. The gene calls are TRBV12-3 or TRBV12-4 and TRBJ1-5, with D unresolved. This CDR3 spans 13 amino acids. V lost 1 base, J lost 9 bases, and 10 bases lay in between. The CDR3 spells CASSLGAETPQHF. CDR3 bases: TGTGCCAGCAGTTTAGGCGCCGAGACGCCCCAGCATTTT.

This clonotype was found many times. The rearrangement joins TRBV7-8 to TRBJ1-5; D is ambiguous. V gave up 1 base and J gave up 4 bases, with 8 bases separating them. Germline-derived CDR1 and CDR2 are SGHVS and FQNEAQ. The CDR3 contains 14 residues. The CDR3 coding sequence is TGTGCCAGCAGCTTAGATGTTGGGAATCAGCCCCAGCATTTT. This translates into CASSLDVGNQPQHF.

This clonotype was observed at least ten times. The V and J genes are TRBV19 and TRBJ2-7, with D possibly being TRBD2 (5 bases). In germline, CDR1 is LNHDA, CDR2 SQIVND (reference sequence). CDR3 length: 13 residues. Trimming shortened V by 3 bases and J by 0 bases, and 6 bases separated the two germline ends. CDR3 sequence reads: CASSIGSSYEQYF. The CDR3 nucleotides are TGTGCCAGTAGTATTGGGAGCTCCTACGAGCAGTACTTC. Using reference TRBV19 and TRBJ2-7 for the parts outside the CDR3, the full variable domain is DGGITQSPKYLFRKEGQNVTLSCEQNLNHDAMYWYRQDPGQGLRLIYYSQIVNDFQKGDIAEGYSVSREKKESFPLTVTSAQKNPTAFYLCASSIGSSYEQYFGPGTRLTVT.

This clonotype was recorded many times. The chain combines TRBV7-9 with TRBJ2-7; the match to TRBD2 covers 8 bases. The CDR3 sequence is 14 residues long. Per germline, CDR1 SEHNR and CDR2 FQNEAQ (reference sequence). Germline trimming cut 4 bases from V and 6 bases from J; bases unmatched to any gene: 8. The CDR3 bases are TGTGCCAGCAGCTCCCCCCGTAGCGGGACCGAGCAGTACTTC. This translates into CASSSPRSGTEQYF.

V and J are TRBV6-2 or TRBV6-3 and TRBJ1-2; possibly TRBD1 for D (6 bases). The CDR3 loop spans 15 amino acids. Deletions cut 5 bases from V and 4 bases from J, with 17 bases between. Germline-derived CDR1 and CDR2 are MNHEY and SVGEGT. In DNA form, the CDR3 reads TGTGCCAGCAGTGACACGGCTTCCAGGGGCTATGGCTACACCTTC. Protein sequence: CASSDTASRGYGYTF.

Ten or more counts support this clonotype. The rearrangement links TRBV27 to TRBJ2-2, with 9 bases identical to TRBD2. V was clipped by 6 bases and J by 4 bases; unmatched bases: 9. The CDR3 loop spans 16 amino acids. Germline CDR1 MNHEY, CDR2 SMNVEV (reference sequence). The CDR3 protein is CASRPLLAGFTGELFF. The DNA for the CDR3 is TGTGCCAGCAGACCCCTCCTAGCGGGGTTCACCGGGGAGCTGTTTTTT.

Concerning this clonotype itself: With a much larger clone just one base away, this may be a read error. The CDR3 does not end in the conserved phenylalanine or tryptophan, so this is likely a read error. The CDR3 DNA follows: TGTGCCAGCAGCGGGGGGGGCGGCCAGCCCCAGCATTCT. It translates to CASSGGGGQPQHS. The rearrangement uses TRBV12-3 or TRBV12-4 and TRBJ1-5; tentatively, D is TRBD1 (6 bases). Trimming took off 6 bases at V and 7 bases at J, with 13 bases between the two ends. CDR3 size: 13 residues.

This chain uses TRBV4-3 with TRBJ1-1; D is uncertain. The CDR3 runs to 14 residues. Per the germline V gene, CDR1 is LGHNA and CDR2 is YSLEER. The ends were cut back, 1 base at V and 7 bases at J, with 13 bases in the middle. This chain's CDR3 is CASSQVTDYGEAFF. The CDR3 nucleotides are TGCGCCAGCAGCCAAGTGACGGATTATGGTGAAGCTTTCTTT.

This clonotype was recorded many times. The chain is built from TRBV7-9 and TRBJ1-1; perhaps TRBD1 as D (5 bases). CDR3 size: 13 residues. Deletions cut 3 bases from V and 8 bases from J, with 13 bases between. Germline V CDR1 and CDR2: SEHNR, FQNEAQ (reference sequence). Here the CDR3 reads CASSFMETAEAFF. The CDR3 bases are TGTGCCAGCAGCTTTATGGAGACAGCCGAAGCTTTCTTT. Full variable domain (outside the CDR3, taken from reference TRBV7-9 and TRBJ1-1): DTGVSQNPRHKITKRGQNVTFRCDPISEHNRLYWYRQTLGQGPEFLTYFQNEAQLEKSRLLSDRFSAERPKGSFSTLEIQRTEQGDSAMYLCASSFMETAEAFFGQGTRLTVV.

This clonotype was picked up a small number of times. The chain joins TRBV4-1 to TRBJ1-2; D is possibly TRBD1 (6 bases). CDR1 is MGHRA and CDR2 is YSYEKL in the germline V gene. The CDR3 is made up of 16 amino acids. V was shortened by 5 bases and J by 4 bases, with 20 bases between the two germline ends. Here the CDR3 DNA reads TGCGCCAGCAGCTCCCCGAGGGGGGATGGTACCTATGGCTACACCTTC. It specifies CASSSPRGDGTYGYTF.

This sequence joins TRBV6-1 and TRBJ2-7; no definite D call. The germline V and J ends were trimmed by 2 bases and 0 bases, with 8 bases remaining between them. Germline V gene lookup returns CDR1 MNHNS and CDR2 SASEGT. CDR3 length: 14 amino acids. DNA of the CDR3: TGTGCCAGCAGTGAAAGGCCTACCTCCTACGAGCAGTACTTC. It codes for CASSERPTSYEQYF.